This T cell receptor beta chain was recovered during a study of blood T cell repertoires in COVID-19. About the research overall: COVID-19 samples from acute and convalescent phases originated in the United States, Italy and Spain. PBMCs, B-cell-depleted T cells, or T cells were the source of the cDNA or gDNA that made up the material.

V dropped 5 bases and J dropped 6; count of bases not matched to a gene: 7. Per the germline V gene, CDR1 is LNHDA and CDR2 is SQIVND (reference sequence). This CDR3 has 15 residues. Under the authors' procedure: Reference gene primer amplification gave estimated nucleated cell counts. The assay was immunoSEQ multiplex PCR, and TCRdb's table has in-frame clones only and misses some. The DNA gave D and trimming, while V, J and clone size come from that table. The sample has about 160,000 clones; roughly 88% are singletons. The sequencing input was peripheral blood. This receptor was identified in a woman older than 75 with active or convalescent COVID-19. The rearrangement links TRBV19 to TRBJ2-1, with 10 bases fitting TRBD1. This CDR3 reads CASSVPGQGTNEQFF. CDR3 coding DNA: TGTGCCAGTAGTGTTCCGGGACAGGGGACCAATGAGCAGTTCTTC.